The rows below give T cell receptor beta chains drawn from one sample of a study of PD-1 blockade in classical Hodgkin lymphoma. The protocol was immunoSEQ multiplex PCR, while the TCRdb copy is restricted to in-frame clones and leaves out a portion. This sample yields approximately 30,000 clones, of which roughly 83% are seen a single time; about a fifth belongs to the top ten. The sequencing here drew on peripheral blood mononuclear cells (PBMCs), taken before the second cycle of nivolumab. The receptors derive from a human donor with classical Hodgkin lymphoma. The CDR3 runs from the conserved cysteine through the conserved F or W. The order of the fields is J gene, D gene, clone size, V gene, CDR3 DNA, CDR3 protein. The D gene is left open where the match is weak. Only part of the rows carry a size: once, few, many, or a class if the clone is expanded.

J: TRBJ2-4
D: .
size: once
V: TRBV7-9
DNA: TGTGCCAGCAGCTTAGATCGCATAGCCAAAAACATTCAGTACTTC
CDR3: CASSLDRIAKNIQYF

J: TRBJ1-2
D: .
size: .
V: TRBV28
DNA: TGTGCCAGCAGTTCTACGGCGGGGGTTGGTGGCTACACCTTC
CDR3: CASSSTAGVGGYTF

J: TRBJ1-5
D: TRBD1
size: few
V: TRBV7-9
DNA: TGTGCCAGCAGCCTGGGACAGGGGCATCAGCCCCAGCATTTT
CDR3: CASSLGQGHQPQHF

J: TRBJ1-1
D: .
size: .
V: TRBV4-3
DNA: TGCGCCAGCAAACCTCGCAGGGCAGCTGAAGCTTTCTTT
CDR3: CASKPRRAAEAFF

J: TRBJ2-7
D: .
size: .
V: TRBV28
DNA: TGTGCCAGCAGTTTAGGCGTGTCCTACGAGCAGTACTTC
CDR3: CASSLGVSYEQYF

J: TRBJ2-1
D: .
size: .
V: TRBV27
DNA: TGTGCCAGCAGTTTACACGGAAATGAGCAGTTCTTC
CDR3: CASSLHGNEQFF

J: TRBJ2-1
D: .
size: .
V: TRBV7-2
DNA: TGTGCCAGCAGCTTAGCGGCCAGGGGACATGAGCAGTTCTTC
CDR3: CASSLAARGHEQFF

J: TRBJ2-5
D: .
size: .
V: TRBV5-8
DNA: TGTGCCAGCAGCTTGCGGTCGGAGACCCAGTACTTC
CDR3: CASSLRSETQYF

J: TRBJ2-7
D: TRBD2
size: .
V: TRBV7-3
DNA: TGTGCCAGCAGCTTCCAGGGTAGCGGGAACTACGAGCAGTACTTC
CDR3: CASSFQGSGNYEQYF

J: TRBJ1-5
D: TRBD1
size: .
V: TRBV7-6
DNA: TGTGCCAGCAGCCAAGCCCCGGGACAGCCGAATCAGCCCCAGCATTTT
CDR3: CASSQAPGQPNQPQHF

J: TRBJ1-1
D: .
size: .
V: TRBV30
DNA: TGTGCCTGGAGTGTACAGGGACACCCCACTCTATCCGGTGAAGCTTTCTTT
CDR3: CAWSVQGHPTLSGEAFF

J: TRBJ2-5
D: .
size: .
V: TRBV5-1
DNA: TGCGCCAGCAGCAGACTAACTTTTTTTCCGGAGACCCAGTACTTC
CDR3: CASSRLTFFPETQYF

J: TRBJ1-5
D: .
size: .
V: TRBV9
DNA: TGTGCCAGCAGCGTAGAAGGGGCGCGGAATCAGCCCCAGCATTTT
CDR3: CASSVEGARNQPQHF

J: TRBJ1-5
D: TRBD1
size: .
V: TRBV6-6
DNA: TGTGCCAGCAGGAGGACCAGGGGGAATAGCAATCAGCCCCAGCATTTT
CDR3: CASRRTRGNSNQPQHF

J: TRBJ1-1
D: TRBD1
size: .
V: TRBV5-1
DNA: TGCGCCAGCAGCTTGGACAGGGGAAACACTGAAGCTTTCTTT
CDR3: CASSLDRGNTEAFF

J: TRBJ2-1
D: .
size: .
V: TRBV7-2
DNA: TGTGCCAGCAGCCTCCAGGCAGTCTACAATGAGCAGTTCTTC
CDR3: CASSLQAVYNEQFF

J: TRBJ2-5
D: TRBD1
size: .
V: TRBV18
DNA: TGTGCCAGCTCACCACGAGGGACAGGGGGCGTAGAGACCCAGTACTTC
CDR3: CASSPRGTGGVETQYF

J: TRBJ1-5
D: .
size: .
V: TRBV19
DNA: TGTGCCAGTAGTATGTCGGGGCGGAGCAATCAGCCCCAGCATTTT
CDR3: CASSMSGRSNQPQHF

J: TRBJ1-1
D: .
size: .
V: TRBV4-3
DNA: TGCGCCAGCAGCCAAGATCCTGGACAGTATACTGAAGCTTTCTTT
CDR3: CASSQDPGQYTEAFF

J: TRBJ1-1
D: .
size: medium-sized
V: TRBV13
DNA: TGTGCCAGCAGCTTCTCAGGGGATGAAGCTTTCTTT
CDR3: CASSFSGDEAFF

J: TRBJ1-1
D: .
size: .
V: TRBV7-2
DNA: TGTGCCAGCAGCGTCTCCCCCCGGGGCGTCTGGCTCCCTTTCTTT
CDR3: CASSVSPRGVWLPFF

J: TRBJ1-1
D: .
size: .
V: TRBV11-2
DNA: TGTGCCAGCAGCTCACAGCTTAACACTGAAGCTTTCTTT
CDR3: CASSSQLNTEAFF

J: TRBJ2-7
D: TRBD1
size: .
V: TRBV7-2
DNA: TGTGCCAGCAGCTTAACTTCTGGACAGGCCTACGAGCAGTACTTC
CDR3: CASSLTSGQAYEQYF

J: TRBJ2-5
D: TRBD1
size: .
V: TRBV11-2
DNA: TGTGCCAGCAGCAGACAGGGGGCCCGAGAGACCCAGTACTTC
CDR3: CASSRQGARETQYF

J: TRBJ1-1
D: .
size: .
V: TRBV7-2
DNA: TGTGCCAGCAGCTTCCGGGACCTAAGTACTGAAGCTTTCTTT
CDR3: CASSFRDLSTEAFF

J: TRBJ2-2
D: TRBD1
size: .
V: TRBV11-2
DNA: TGTGCCAGCAGCTTGTTGACAGGGGAAGCGACCGGGGAGCTGTTTTTT
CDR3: CASSLLTGEATGELFF

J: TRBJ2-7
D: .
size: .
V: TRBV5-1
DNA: TGCGCCAGCAGCTTGGGGGTGTGGCAGGGTCCTAGGGAGCAGTACTTC
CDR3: CASSLGVWQGPREQYF

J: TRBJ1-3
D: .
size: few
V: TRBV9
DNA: TGTGCCAGCAGCGAGCGGGCGACTTCTGGAAACACCATATATTTT
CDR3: CASSERATSGNTIYF

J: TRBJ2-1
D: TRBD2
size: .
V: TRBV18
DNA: TGTGCCAGCTCACCAGGGACTAGCGGGGTTGGTGAGCAGTTCTTC
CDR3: CASSPGTSGVGEQFF

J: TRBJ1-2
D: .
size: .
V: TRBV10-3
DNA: TGTGCCATCAGGAGGGGCCTTGGCTACACCTTC
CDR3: CAIRRGLGYTF

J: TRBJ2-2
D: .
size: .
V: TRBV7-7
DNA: TGTGCCAGCAGCTTAGGCCGGTCCGGGGAGCTGTTTTTT
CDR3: CASSLGRSGELFF

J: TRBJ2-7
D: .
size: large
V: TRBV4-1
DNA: TGCGCCAGCAGCGGCGGGACCGGGAGCTCCTACGAGCAGTACTTC
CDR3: CASSGGTGSSYEQYF

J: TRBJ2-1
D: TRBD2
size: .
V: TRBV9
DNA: TGTGCCAGCAGCGTGGGACTAGGCCCTGAGCAGTTCTTC
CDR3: CASSVGLGPEQFF

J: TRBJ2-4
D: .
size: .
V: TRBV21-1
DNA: TGTGCCAGCAGCGGGGGGCCTCAAAACATTCAGTACTTC
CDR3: CASSGGPQNIQYF

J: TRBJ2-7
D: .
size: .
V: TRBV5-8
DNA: TGTGCCAGCAGCTTGGATGCCAGCTCCTACGAGCAGTACTTC
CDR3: CASSLDASSYEQYF

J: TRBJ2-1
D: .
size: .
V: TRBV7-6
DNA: TGTGCCAGCAGCTTATTCGACAGTTACAATGAGCAGTTCTTC
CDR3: CASSLFDSYNEQFF

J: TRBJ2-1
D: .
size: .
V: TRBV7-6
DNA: TGTGCCAGCAGCTTAGCGTTCGGGGCGTACAATGAGCAGTTCTTC
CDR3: CASSLAFGAYNEQFF